Listed here are 21 T cell receptor beta chains from one sample, sequenced in a study of Ad26.COV2.S vaccination and SARS-CoV-2 variants. Treatment of the sample: some 20 received Ad26.COV2.S at low or high dose, single or two shots; about 5 received placebo; per-sample allocation not given. Sampling occurred on day 63 after the first vaccine or placebo injection. The table came from immunoSEQ multiplex PCR; TCRdb's copy has only in-frame clones and leaves some out. Among some 480,000 clones listed, around 88% were seen once. This specimen was peripheral blood, taken in a trial of Ad26.COV2.S vaccine versus placebo. The receptor set was obtained from a person between 18 and 60 years old who received the Ad26.COV2.S COVID-19 vaccine or a placebo.

V is TRBV7-2 and J is TRBJ2-7; D might be TRBD1 or TRBD2, each matching 5 bases. The CDR3 runs to 14 residues. The V and J ends lost 3 bases and 5 bases respectively, with 14 bases between them. Germline V gene sequence: CDR1 SGHTA, CDR2 FQGNSA. The CDR3 is CASSFDRRRDEQYF. The CDR3 DNA reads as TGTGCCAGCAGCTTTGACAGAAGGCGGGACGAGCAGTACTTC.

This chain joins TRBV30 and TRBJ2-1; D ambiguous. V gave up 2 bases and J gave up 0 bases, with 26 bases separating them. Germline CDR1 reads GTSNPN; CDR2 reads SVGIG (reference sequence). The CDR3 loop spans 20 amino acids. The CDR3 DNA follows: TGTGCCTGGAGTCCCCGCTTGGTGGGTGTCGCAGAGAGCTCCTACAATGAGCAGTTCTTC. It codes for CAWSPRLVGVAESSYNEQFF. The full variable domain, with the rest looked up from reference TRBV30 and TRBJ2-1, is SQTIHQWPATLVQPVGSPLSLECTVEGTSNPNLYWYRQAAGRGLQLLFYSVGIGQISSEVPQNLSASRPQDRQFILSSKKLLLSDSGFYLCAWSPRLVGVAESSYNEQFFGPGTRLTVL.

The chain employs TRBV7-6 and TRBJ2-1; D unresolved. Per the germline V gene, CDR1 is SGHVS and CDR2 is FNYEAQ. CDR3 length equals 16 residues. The V end was cut by 0 bases, the J end by 7 bases, with 16 bases between. CDR3 sequence: CASSLASGSPLNEQFF. CDR3 in DNA: TGTGCCAGCAGCTTAGCTTCGGGTAGTCCCTTAAATGAGCAGTTCTTC.

This chain connects TRBV30 to TRBJ1-2; tentative D call: TRBD1 (6 bases). This CDR3 spans 11 amino acids. V was clipped by 6 bases and J by 7 bases, with 12 bases between them. From germline, CDR1 is GTSNPN and CDR2 SVGIG (reference sequence). Here the CDR3 reads CACSQGSGYTF. The CDR3 DNA sequence: TGTGCCTGCTCCCAGGGGAGTGGCTACACCTTC.

This chain joins TRBV28 and TRBJ2-7, with a weak D call TRBD1 (6 bases). The CDR3 loop spans 15 amino acids. Germline CDR1 MDHEN, CDR2 SYDVKM. Trimming removed 2 bases at V and 3 bases at J, with 14 bases between. The CDR3 loop is CASSLSQGLIYEQYF. The CDR3 DNA follows: TGTGCCAGCAGTTTAAGCCAGGGGCTCATCTACGAGCAGTACTTC.

CDR3 residues: CASSSRWEELGEQFF. The DNA of the CDR3 is TGTGCCAGCAGTTCCCGATGGGAGGAGTTGGGTGAGCAGTTCTTC. The rearrangement links TRBV28 to TRBJ2-1; TRBD2 might be the D (6 bases). Trimming removed 4 bases from V and 9 bases from J, with 19 bases in between. The CDR3 loop spans 15 amino acids. Germline-derived CDR1 and CDR2 are MDHEN and SYDVKM.

The chain recombines TRBV11-2 with TRBJ1-1; no definite D call. In germline, CDR1 is SGHAT, CDR2 FQNNGV. V was shortened by 0 bases and J by 1 base, with 6 bases between the two germline ends. The CDR3 length is 14 residues. The CDR3 reads CASSLERQNTEAFF. The CDR3 DNA sequence: TGTGCCAGCAGCTTAGAACGGCAGAACACTGAAGCTTTCTTT.

The chain is built from TRBV7-8 and TRBJ1-6, with D unresolved. The germline V and J ends were trimmed by 1 base and 7 bases, with 8 bases remaining between them. This CDR3 comprises 14 residues. Looked up from germline, CDR1 is SGHVS and CDR2 is FQNEAQ. CDR3 nucleotide sequence: TGTGCCAGCAGCTTAGAGACCCTAAATTCACCCCTCCACTTT. Translated, it gives CASSLETLNSPLHF.

This clone was detected only once. The chain links TRBV15 to TRBJ1-5; D unclear. V was shortened by 0 bases and J by 4 bases, with 13 bases between the two germline ends. Germline loops: CDR1 LNHNV, CDR2 YYDKDF (reference sequence). CDR3 length equals 16 residues. The CDR3 coding sequence is TGTGCCACCAGCAGAGATGAATTCGGCCCGAATCAGCCCCAGCATTTT. Translation: CATSRDEFGPNQPQHF.

This chain uses TRBV5-1 with TRBJ1-1; possible D gene TRBD1, 5 bases. This CDR3 has 14 residues. CDR1 and CDR2 (germline): SGHRS, YFSETQ. V shed 1 base and J shed 8 bases, with 15 bases lying between them. The CDR3 DNA reads as TGCGCCAGCAGCTTGCAGGGATCGTCGACGGAAGCTTTCTTT. Its protein is CASSLQGSSTEAFF. Variable domain in full (rest from reference TRBV5-1 and TRBJ1-1): KAGVTQTPRYLIKTRGQQVTLSCSPISGHRSVSWYQQTPGQGLQFLFEYFSETQRNKGNFPGRFSGRQFSNSRSEMNVSTLELGDSALYLCASSLQGSSTEAFFGQGTRLTVV.

In DNA, the CDR3 is TGTGCCACCAGCAGGTTAGAAGGACAGGGTCGGAATGAGCAGTTCTTC. It codes for CATSRLEGQGRNEQFF. This sequence joins TRBV15 and TRBJ2-1, with 8 bases matching TRBD1. The CDR3 spans 16 residues. The germline V gene encodes CDR1 LNHNV and CDR2 YYDKDF (reference sequence). V trimming: 3 bases; J trimming: 7 bases; junction bases outside the gene matches: 11.

The V and J genes are TRBV5-8 and TRBJ2-7; D is undetermined. CDR3 size: 15 residues. The V and J ends lost 0 bases and 1 base respectively, with 11 bases between them. Germline-derived CDR1 and CDR2 are SGHTS and YDEGEE. CDR3 in amino acids: CASSLAPSPSYEQYF. DNA for the CDR3: TGTGCCAGCAGCTTGGCGCCTTCGCCTTCCTACGAGCAGTACTTC.

The gene calls are TRBV19 and TRBJ2-1, with 13 bases matching TRBD2. With 4 bases clipped from V and 12 bases from J, the junction kept 9 bases outside the gene matches. Germline CDR1 is LNHDA and CDR2 is SQIVND (reference sequence). The CDR3 loop spans 15 amino acids. CDR3 in DNA: TGTGCCAGTAGTACCGGGACTAGCGGGGCGGAATTGCAGTTCTTC. Amino acids: CASSTGTSGAELQFF. Using reference TRBV19 and TRBJ2-1 for the parts outside the CDR3, the full variable domain is DGGITQSPKYLFRKEGQNVTLSCEQNLNHDAMYWYRQDPGQGLRLIYYSQIVNDFQKGDIAEGYSVSREKKESFPLTVTSAQKNPTAFYLCASSTGTSGAELQFFGPGTRLTVL.

CDR3 coding DNA: TGTGCCAGCAGTCACGGGGGACATTTGAACACTGAAGCTTTCTTT. Amino acids: CASSHGGHLNTEAFF. This chain connects TRBV11-2 to TRBJ1-1; tentative D call: TRBD1 (6 bases). The CDR3 is 15 residues long. Trimming cost V 6 bases and J 0 bases, with 14 bases left between them. The germline V gene has CDR1 SGHAT and CDR2 FQNNGV.

The J gene is TRBJ2-1, the V gene TRBV7-8, with TRBD2 matching over 9 bases. The CDR3 is made up of 14 amino acids. The V gene's germline CDR1 is SGHVS and CDR2 FQNEAQ. Trimming at V came to 4 bases and at J to 7 bases, leaving 5 bases not matched to a gene. The CDR3 spells CASSSLAGMNEQFF. The CDR3 nucleotides are TGTGCCAGCAGCTCGCTAGCGGGAATGAATGAGCAGTTCTTC.

In nucleotides, the CDR3 is TGTGCCACCAGTGATGTAACCGGGACAGGGGCGTCTGGTGAGCAGTTCTTC. This encodes CATSDVTGTGASGEQFF. The J gene is TRBJ2-1, the V gene TRBV24-1; TRBD1 matches 10 bases. Trimming cost V 3 bases and J 9 bases; bases outside gene matches: 13. There are 17 residues in the CDR3. Germline CDR1 reads KGHDR; CDR2 reads SFDVKD.

This chain connects TRBV28 to TRBJ2-3; weak D call: TRBD2 (5 bases). Per germline, CDR1 MDHEN and CDR2 SYDVKM. Deletions cut 3 bases from V and 1 base from J, with 11 bases between. CDR3 size: 15 residues. The CDR3 DNA follows: TGTGCCAGCAGTTTCGGAGCGAGGGGCACAGATACGCAGTATTTT. This gives the protein CASSFGARGTDTQYF.

This clone has a handful of counts. J is TRBJ2-7 and V is TRBV28; D is uncertain. The CDR3 runs to 12 residues. CDR1 is MDHEN, CDR2 SYDVKM, per germline. Trimming took off 2 bases at V and 2 bases at J, with 4 bases between the two ends. CDR3 amino acids: CASSLMPYEQYF. CDR3 coding DNA: TGTGCCAGCAGTTTAATGCCCTACGAGCAGTACTTC.

This clone appeared once. This chain joins TRBV19 and TRBJ1-2; 7 bases map to TRBD1. J lost 6 bases, V lost 4 bases, and 5 bases had no gene match. Germline V gene lookup returns CDR1 LNHDA and CDR2 SQIVND (reference sequence). The CDR3 length is 13 residues. CDR3 residues: CASSTDRVNGYTF. DNA for the CDR3: TGTGCCAGTAGTACCGACAGGGTGAATGGCTACACCTTC.

This chain joins TRBV3-1 (or the pseudogene TRBV3-2) and TRBJ1-5, with a weak D call TRBD1 (5 bases). There are 15 residues in the CDR3. Trimming pared 1 base from V and 1 base from J, leaving 8 bases between. The germline V gene encodes CDR1 LGHDT and CDR2 YNNKEL (reference sequence). The DNA for the CDR3 is TGTGCCAGCAGCCAAGGCGGGGACAGCAATCAGCCCCAGCATTTT. It specifies CASSQGGDSNQPQHF.

This sequence joins TRBV28 and TRBJ1-5; D may be TRBD1 (5 bases). Germline CDR1 reads MDHEN; CDR2 reads SYDVKM. Trimming stripped 3 bases from V and 6 bases from J, with 15 bases between. The CDR3 has 15 residues. CDR3 in amino acids: CASSFQDGAGQPQHF. Written as DNA, the CDR3 is TGTGCCAGCAGTTTCCAGGACGGGGCGGGTCAGCCCCAGCATTTT.